The 9 T cell receptor beta chains presented below share a single source sample, sequenced in a study of T-cell reconstitution after alpha-beta-depleted transplantation in children. The library targeted TCRbeta and was prepared with unique molecular identifiers. TCRdb reanalysed the PCR reads using MiXCR and keeps one entry per CDR3 protein. The repertoire holds approximately 97,000 distinct CDR3 sequences, with around 6% as singletons. This specimen was PBMCs, mostly from graft donor cells, taken 60 days after TCRalphabeta/CD19-depleted stem cell transplant. The receptors derive from a female patient aged 2 to 10 who had a stem cell transplant for Fanconi anemia, so the T cells may come from the graft donor.

This clonotype was seen ten or more times. The rearrangement joins TRBV5-1 to TRBJ2-7, with 10 bases fitting TRBD2. Germline V gene data show CDR1 as SGHRS and CDR2 as YFSETQ. The junction had 12 bases not matched to a gene; V was cut back by 0 bases and J by 6 bases. The CDR3 is 17 residues long. CDR3 sequence (DNA): TGCGCCAGCAGCTTGGCCCCTAGCGGGGGACTTCTTATCGAGCAGTACTTC. Its translation: CASSLAPSGGLLIEQYF.

This clonotype was seen at least ten times. The rearrangement links TRBV4-1 to TRBJ2-3, with D unresolved. CDR1 and CDR2 (germline): MGHRA, YSYEKL. V was pared by 0 bases and J by 1 base, with 5 bases between. This CDR3 spans 14 amino acids. CDR3 in amino acids: CASSQELGTDTQYF. CDR3 bases: TGCGCCAGCAGCCAAGAGTTGGGCACAGATACGCAGTATTTT.

This clonotype was found many times. The chain uses TRBV5-1 and TRBJ2-5; weak D call: TRBD1 (5 bases). Germline V gene lookup returns CDR1 SGHRS and CDR2 YFSETQ. This CDR3 region has 14 residues. The V gene lost 5 bases and the J gene lost 2 bases, with 13 bases spanning the gap. In nucleotides, the CDR3 is TGCGCCAGCAGTACGACAGCCCGTCAAGAGACCCAGTACTTC. Its protein is CASSTTARQETQYF.

This clonotype was observed at least ten times. The chain combines TRBV7-9 with TRBJ2-2; TRBD2 matches at 10 bases. This CDR3 region has 15 residues. The V and J ends lost 6 bases and 2 bases, in that order; junction bases with no gene match: 3. CDR1 SEHNR and CDR2 FQNEAQ come from the germline V gene (reference sequence). Here the CDR3 DNA reads TGTGCCAGCAGGGGACTAGCGCGAAACACCGGGGAGCTGTTTTTT. Its protein product is CASRGLARNTGELFF.

The chain combines TRBV4-1 with TRBJ2-3; 10 bases align to TRBD2. The CDR3 is made up of 19 amino acids. V shed 0 bases and J 0 bases; nucleotides not matched to a gene: 9. Per germline, CDR1 MGHRA and CDR2 YSYEKL. CDR3 DNA: TGCGCCAGCAGCCAAGATCAACCCTGGACTAGCGGTAGCACAGATACGCAGTATTTT. This gives the protein CASSQDQPWTSGSTDTQYF.

This clonotype occurred a few times. The CDR3 region has the DNA TGTGCCAGCAGTTCTCGAGGACTAGCGGGAGGGCCTTACGAGCAGTACTTC. Protein sequence: CASSSRGLAGGPYEQYF. The chain employs TRBV6-2 or TRBV6-3 and TRBJ2-7; 15 bases line up with TRBD2. This CDR3 comprises 17 residues. Germline loops: CDR1 MNHEY, CDR2 SVGEGT. The V segment lost 4 bases and the J segment 4 bases; nucleotides outside the gene matches: 8.

The chain carries TRBV28 and TRBJ1-4; TRBD1 matches 7 bases. The CDR3 extends over 15 amino acids. Germline V gene sequence: CDR1 MDHEN, CDR2 SYDVKM. V lost 7 bases and J lost 5; bases outside the gene matches: 10. CDR3 protein: CASNRRRGRNEKLFF. Written as DNA, the CDR3 is TGTGCCAGCAACCGACGGAGGGGGCGGAATGAAAAACTGTTTTTT.

This clonotype has only a few counts. The chain links TRBV5-1 to TRBJ2-1; TRBD2 matches at 9 bases. Trimming at V came to 2 bases and at J to 6 bases, leaving 6 bases not matched to a gene. Looked up from germline, CDR1 is SGHRS and CDR2 is YFSETQ. The CDR3 length is 15 residues. As DNA, the CDR3 is TGCGCCAGCAGCTTAGGAGCGGGGGGCACCAATGAGCAGTTCTTC. Translated, it gives CASSLGAGGTNEQFF.

The chain joins TRBV24-1 to TRBJ1-3; no definite D call. CDR3 length: 17 amino acids. CDR1 is KGHDR and CDR2 is SFDVKD in the germline V gene. V lost 4 bases, J lost 1 base, and 16 bases lay in between. The CDR3 region is CATSDPEAAGSGNTIYF. The CDR3 DNA reads as TGTGCCACCAGTGACCCGGAGGCCGCCGGGTCTGGAAACACCATATATTTT.